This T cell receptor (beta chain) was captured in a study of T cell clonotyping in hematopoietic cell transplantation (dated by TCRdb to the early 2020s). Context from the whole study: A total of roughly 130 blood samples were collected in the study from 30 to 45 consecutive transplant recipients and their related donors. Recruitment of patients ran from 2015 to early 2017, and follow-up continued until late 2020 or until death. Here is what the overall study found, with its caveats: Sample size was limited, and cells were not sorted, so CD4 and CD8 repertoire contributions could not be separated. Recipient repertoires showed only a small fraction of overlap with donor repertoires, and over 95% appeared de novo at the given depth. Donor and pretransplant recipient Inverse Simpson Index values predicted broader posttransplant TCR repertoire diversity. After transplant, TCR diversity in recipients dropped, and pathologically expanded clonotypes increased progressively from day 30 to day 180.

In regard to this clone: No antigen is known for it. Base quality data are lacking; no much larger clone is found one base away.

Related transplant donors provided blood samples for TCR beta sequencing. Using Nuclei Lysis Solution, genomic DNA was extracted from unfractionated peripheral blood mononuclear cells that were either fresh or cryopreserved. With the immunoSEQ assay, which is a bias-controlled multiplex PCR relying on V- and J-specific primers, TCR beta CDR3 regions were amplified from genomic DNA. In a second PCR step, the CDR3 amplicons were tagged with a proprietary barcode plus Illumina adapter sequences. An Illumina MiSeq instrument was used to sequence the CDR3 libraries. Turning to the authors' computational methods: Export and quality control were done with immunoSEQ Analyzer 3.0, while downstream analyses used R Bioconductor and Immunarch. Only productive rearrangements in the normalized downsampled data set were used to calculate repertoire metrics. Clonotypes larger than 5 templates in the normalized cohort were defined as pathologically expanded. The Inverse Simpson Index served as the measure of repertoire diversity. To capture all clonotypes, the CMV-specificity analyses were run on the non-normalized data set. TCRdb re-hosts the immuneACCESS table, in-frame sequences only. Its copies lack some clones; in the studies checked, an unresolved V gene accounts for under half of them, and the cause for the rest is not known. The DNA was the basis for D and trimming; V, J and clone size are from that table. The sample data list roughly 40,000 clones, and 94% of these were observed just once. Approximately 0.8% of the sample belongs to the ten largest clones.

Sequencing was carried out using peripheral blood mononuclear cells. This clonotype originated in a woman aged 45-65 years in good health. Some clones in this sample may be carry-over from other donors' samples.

The bases read TGCGCCAGCAGCTTTAGCAGGGATTTGGCTGAAGCTTTCTTT. This yields the protein CASSFSRDLAEAFF. Rearrangement joined TRBV5-1 to TRBJ1-1; TRBD1 could be the D gene, as 5 bases match. Between the V and J ends, shortened by 2 bases and 6 bases respectively, the junction contains 14 bases. CDR1 and CDR2 were assigned from the germline V gene as SGHRS and YFSETQ. Spanning cysteine to phenylalanine, the CDR3 consists of 14 amino acids. The retained sequence is limited to the CDR3, 42 bases, with the frame set at the first base.